The 3 T cell receptor beta chains in this list originate from one sample, sequenced in a study of regulatory T cells in long-lasting Graves disease. Time point indicated: persistent/refractory GD, antithyroid drugs over 5 years with positive TRAb. Making the TCR library involved RNA that had been extracted from PBMCs. Through Arm-PCR of CDR3 regions and iRepertoire HTBI primers, TCR beta libraries were built. TCRdb analysed the multiplex PCR reads with MiXCR anew, one entry per CDR3 protein. The sample carries 350,000 to 500,000 distinct CDR3 sequences, 21% recorded once. Sequenced material: peripheral blood mononuclear cells (PBMCs), taken when the disease was refractory, from a patient treated with antithyroid drugs. These receptors all stem from a female donor with Graves disease.

This clonotype appeared many times. V usage is TRBV27 and J usage is TRBJ2-7; the D gene could be TRBD1 or TRBD2 (6 bases each). Germline V gene sequence: CDR1 MNHEY, CDR2 SMNVEV (reference sequence). V lost 4 bases and J 2 bases, leaving 18 bases between the germline ends. This CDR3 comprises 16 residues. The DNA for the CDR3 is TGTGCCAGCAGTTCCGTCCGGGGGCGCCAGCCCTACGAGCAGTACTTC. It yields the protein CASSSVRGRQPYEQYF.

The CDR3 DNA reads as TGTGCCTGGAGTCGGGGGCAGGGTCTATACGAGCAGTACTTC. This gives the protein CAWSRGQGLYEQYF. The chain joins TRBV30 to TRBJ2-7, with D possibly being TRBD1 or TRBD2 (6 bases each). The CDR3 runs to 14 residues. Looked up from germline, CDR1 is GTSNPN and CDR2 is SVGIG (reference sequence). The V end was cut by 2 bases, the J end by 4 bases, with 15 bases between.

This clonotype was seen at least ten times. The V call is TRBV5-6, the J call TRBJ2-5; 9 bases fit TRBD1. The junction had 3 bases not matched to a gene; V was cut back by 4 bases and J by 2 bases. Germline loops: CDR1 SGHDT, CDR2 YYEEEE. This CDR3 region has 14 residues. As DNA, the CDR3 is TGTGCCAGCAGCCGACAGGGGGGTCAAGAGACCCAGTACTTC. Its translation: CASSRQGGQETQYF.